This paragraph covers one TCR beta chain sequence. Its target is not known. Generated by immunoSEQ multiplex PCR, the TCRdb table keeps only in-frame clones and is missing some. Here the sample spans 75,000 to 90,000 clones, 90% being singletons. This record belongs to a study of T cell responses to AZD1222 COVID-19 vaccine. Study-wide results and caveats: Distributed over spike, vaccine-associated CD4 TCRs predominated at 160-218 and 743-854.

V gave up 0 bases and J gave up 0 bases, with 9 bases separating them. Germline V lookup: CDR1 MGHRA, CDR2 YSYEKL. The CDR3 consists of 17 residues. Sequencing was performed on peripheral blood, taken on day 0 of AZD1222 vaccination. The chain carries TRBV4-1 and TRBJ1-6, with D unclear. This sequence originates from an adult in good health. As DNA, the CDR3 is TGCGCCAGCAGCCAAGATTCTAGGATCTCCTATAATTCACCCCTCCACTTT. This codes for CASSQDSRISYNSPLHF.